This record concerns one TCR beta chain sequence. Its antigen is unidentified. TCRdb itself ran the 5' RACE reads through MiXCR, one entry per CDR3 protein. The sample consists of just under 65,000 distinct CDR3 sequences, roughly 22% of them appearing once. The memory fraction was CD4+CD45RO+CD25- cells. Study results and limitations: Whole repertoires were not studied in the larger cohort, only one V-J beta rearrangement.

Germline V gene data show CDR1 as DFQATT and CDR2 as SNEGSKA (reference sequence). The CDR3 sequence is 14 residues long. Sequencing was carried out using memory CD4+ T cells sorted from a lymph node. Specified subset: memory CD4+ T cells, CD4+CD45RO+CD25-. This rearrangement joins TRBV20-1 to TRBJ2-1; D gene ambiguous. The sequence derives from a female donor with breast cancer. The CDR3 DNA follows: TGCAGCTGGGAAGGCGGCTCGTTTTCCAGGGAGCAGTTCTTC. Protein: CSWEGGSFSREQFF.